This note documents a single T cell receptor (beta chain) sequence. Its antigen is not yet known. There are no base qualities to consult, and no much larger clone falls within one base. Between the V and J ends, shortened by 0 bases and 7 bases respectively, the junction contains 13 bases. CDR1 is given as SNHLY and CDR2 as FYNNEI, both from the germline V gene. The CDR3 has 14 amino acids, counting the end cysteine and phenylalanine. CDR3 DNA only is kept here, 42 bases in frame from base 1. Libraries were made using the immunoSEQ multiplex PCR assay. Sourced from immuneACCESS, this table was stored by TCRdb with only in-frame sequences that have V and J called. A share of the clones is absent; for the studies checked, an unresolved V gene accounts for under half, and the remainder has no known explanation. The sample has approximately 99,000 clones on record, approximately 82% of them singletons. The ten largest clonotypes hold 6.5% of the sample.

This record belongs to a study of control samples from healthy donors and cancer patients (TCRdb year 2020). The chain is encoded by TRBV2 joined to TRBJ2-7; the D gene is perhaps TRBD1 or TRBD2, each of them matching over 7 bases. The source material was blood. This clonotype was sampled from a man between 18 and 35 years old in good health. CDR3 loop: CASSEAGRGLEQYF. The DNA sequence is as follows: TGTGCCAGCAGTGAAGCGGGGAGGGGGCTGGAGCAGTACTTC. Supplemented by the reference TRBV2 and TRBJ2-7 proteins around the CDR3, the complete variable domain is EPEVTQTPSHQVTQMGQEVILRCVPISNHLYFYWYRQILGQKVEFLVSFYNNEISEKSEIFDDQFSVERPDGSNFTLKIRSTKLEDSAMYFCASSEAGRGLEQYFGPGTRLTVT.